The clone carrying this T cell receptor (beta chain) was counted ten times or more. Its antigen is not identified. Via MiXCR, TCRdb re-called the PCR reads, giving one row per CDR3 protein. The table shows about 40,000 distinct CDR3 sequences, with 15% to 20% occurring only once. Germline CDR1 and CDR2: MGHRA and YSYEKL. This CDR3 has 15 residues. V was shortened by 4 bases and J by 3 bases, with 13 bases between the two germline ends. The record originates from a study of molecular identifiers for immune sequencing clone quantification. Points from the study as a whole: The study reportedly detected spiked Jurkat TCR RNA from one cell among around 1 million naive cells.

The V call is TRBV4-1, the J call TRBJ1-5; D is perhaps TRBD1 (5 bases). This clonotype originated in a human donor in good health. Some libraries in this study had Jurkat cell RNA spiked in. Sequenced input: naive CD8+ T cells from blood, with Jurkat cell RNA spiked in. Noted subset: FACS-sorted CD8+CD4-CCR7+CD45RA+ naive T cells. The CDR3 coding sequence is TGCGCCAGCAGCCCGCACTGGGGACCCAATCAGCCCCAGCATTTT. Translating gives CASSPHWGPNQPQHF.